A selection of T cell receptor beta chains follows, all from one sample in a study of metastatic and nonmetastatic thyroid tumors. TCRdb redid the clone calls on the PCR reads using MiXCR. The profile shows about 32,000 clones, 33% of them singletons. The sequencing input was tumor tissue. The source of these receptors is a female donor with papillary thyroid cancer or a benign thyroid nodule (not recorded which). Some clones in this sample may be carry-over from other donors' samples. The CDR3 runs from the conserved cysteine through the conserved F or W. The D gene is left open where the match is weak. Clone size is shown for a subset of rows, as once, few, many or a class of expanded clone.

j_gene | v_gene | abundance | d_gene | CDR3nt | CDR3aa
TRBJ1-5 | TRBV12-3/TRBV12-4 | NA | NA | TGTGCCAGCAGTGAGTCGGGGGGCAATCAGCCCCAGCATTTT | CASSESGGNQPQHF
TRBJ1-2 | TRBV2 | few | NA | TGTGCCAGCAGTGGAGGGTTCGTGGGTCGCTACACCTTC | CASSGGFVGRYTF
TRBJ2-3 | TRBV7-8 | NA | NA | TGTGCCAGCAGCTTAGTGGGAGATACGCAGTATTTT | CASSLVGDTQYF
TRBJ2-5 | TRBV7-3 | NA | TRBD2 | TGTGCCAGCAGCTCGATGGGACTAGATGAAGAGACCCAGTACTTC | CASSSMGLDEETQYF
TRBJ2-7 | TRBV20-1 | NA | TRBD2 | TGCAGTGCTACCCCGAGAGTAGCGGGAGCTACGCAGCAGTACTTC | CSATPRVAGATQQYF
TRBJ1-1 | TRBV14 | NA | TRBD1 | TGTGCCAGCAGCCAAGATCGCTTGACAGGGGTAACTGAAGCTTTCTTT | CASSQDRLTGVTEAFF
TRBJ1-5 | TRBV6-1 | NA | NA | TGTGCCAGCAGTTCTACGGGAGAGAATCAGCCCCAGCATTTT | CASSSTGENQPQHF
TRBJ2-1 | TRBV6-4 | few | NA | TGTGCCAGCAGACCGGGACCCGACAATGAGCAGTTCTTC | CASRPGPDNEQFF
TRBJ2-3 | TRBV20-1 | few | TRBD2 | TGCAGTGCTAGAGATATAGCGGGCATCACAGATACGCAGTATTTT | CSARDIAGITDTQYF
TRBJ1-4 | TRBV12-3/TRBV12-4 | NA | TRBD1 | TGTGCCAGCAGTATGGACAGGGCCGGAAAACTGTTTTTT | CASSMDRAGKLFF
TRBJ2-3 | TRBV11-2 | NA | TRBD2 | TGTGCCAGCAGGTCGGGACTAGCGGAGGGAGGAGATACGCAGTATTTT | CASRSGLAEGGDTQYF
TRBJ1-2 | TRBV28 | few | NA | TGTGCCAGCAGACCCGGGGGTGGGAGGGCCAACTATGGCTACACCTTC | CASRPGGGRANYGYTF
TRBJ1-1 | TRBV6-5 | many | NA | TGTGCCAGCAGTTACTCCGAAGGTTGGGGACAAAACACTGAAGCTTTCTTT | CASSYSEGWGQNTEAFF
TRBJ2-7 | TRBV20-1 | few | TRBD2 | TGCAGTGCTAGCGGGACTAGCGGCTACGAGCAGTACTTC | CSASGTSGYEQYF
TRBJ2-5 | TRBV6-4 | NA | NA | TGTGCCAGCAGTTACAGGGGAGCGGGGGCCCAAGAGACCCAGTACTTC | CASSYRGAGAQETQYF
TRBJ1-2 | TRBV6-6 | few | TRBD1 | TGTGCCAGCAGTTACGGGACAGACCTCTATGGCTACACCTTC | CASSYGTDLYGYTF
TRBJ1-5 | TRBV19 | few | NA | TGTGCCAGTAGTATACTGGGAGAAAATCAGCCCCAGCATTTT | CASSILGENQPQHF
TRBJ2-1 | TRBV27 | few | TRBD2 | TGTGCCAGCAGTTCGGGAGGGGCCAATGAGCAGTTCTTC | CASSSGGANEQFF
TRBJ2-7 | TRBV7-8 | NA | NA | TGTGCCAGCAGCGATCTGGACAGAAGCTCCTACGAGCAGTACTTC | CASSDLDRSSYEQYF
TRBJ1-1 | TRBV18 | many | NA | TGTGCCAGCTCACCACCGGATGCGCTTGAGGGTGAAGCTTTCTTT | CASSPPDALEGEAFF
TRBJ1-1 | TRBV20-1 | NA | NA | TGCAGTGCAATTAAAGGCGGCGGGAACACTGAAGCTTTCTTT | CSAIKGGGNTEAFF
TRBJ2-7 | TRBV20-1 | NA | TRBD2 | TGCAGTGCTAGAGGACTAGCGGGTATCTCCTACGAGCAGTACTTC | CSARGLAGISYEQYF
TRBJ2-7 | TRBV5-1 | NA | NA | TGCGCCAGCAGCTTGGACCTAGAAGCCTACGAGCAGTACTTC | CASSLDLEAYEQYF
TRBJ1-1 | TRBV9 | NA | NA | TGTGCCAGCAGCGTAGCTGATCGGGGGGGAGCTTTCTTT | CASSVADRGGAFF
TRBJ2-7 | TRBV9 | once | NA | TGTGCCAGCAGCGTAGACCCCGGAGCCTACGAGCAGTACTTC | CASSVDPGAYEQYF
TRBJ2-1 | TRBV6-2/TRBV6-3 | few | TRBD2 | TGTGCCAGCAGTCTAGCGGGAGGGCCTAATGAGCAGTTCTTC | CASSLAGGPNEQFF
TRBJ2-3 | TRBV12-3/TRBV12-4 | NA | TRBD2 | TGTGCCAGCAGGCAGAGCGGGAGAACGACAGATACGCAGTATTTT | CASRQSGRTTDTQYF
TRBJ1-5 | TRBV4-2 | NA | NA | TGTGCCAGCAGCGCCCCTTGGGGGGACAATCAGCCCCAGCATTTT | CASSAPWGDNQPQHF
TRBJ2-7 | TRBV7-6 | few | TRBD2 | TGTGCCAGCAGCTTAGATGACGGGGGGTACGAGCAGTACTTC | CASSLDDGGYEQYF
TRBJ2-2 | TRBV19 | few | NA | TGTGCCAGTAGTATAGTTGCCGGGACAACCGGGGAGCTGTTTTTT | CASSIVAGTTGELFF
TRBJ2-7 | TRBV27 | NA | NA | TGTGCCAGCAGTAGATCAGGACCCTACGAGCAGTACTTC | CASSRSGPYEQYF
TRBJ1-1 | TRBV6-1 | few | NA | TGTGCCAGCACCCTCGGGCTAAATGGGGAAGCTTTCTTT | CASTLGLNGEAFF
TRBJ1-2 | TRBV7-2 | NA | NA | TGTGCCAGCAGCCACCCAACAGGGTTTGGGGGCTACACCTTC | CASSHPTGFGGYTF
TRBJ2-7 | TRBV7-9 | few | NA | TGTGCCAGCAGCATCATTGACGAGCAGTACTTC | CASSIIDEQYF
TRBJ2-7 | TRBV6-5 | NA | NA | TGTGCCAGCAGTTACTCGACCGACTTTTACGAGCAGTACTTC | CASSYSTDFYEQYF
TRBJ2-5 | TRBV10-3 | NA | TRBD2 | TGTGCCCCCATTGGGACTAGCGAGAGGGTTCAAGAGACCCAGTACTTC | CAPIGTSERVQETQYF
TRBJ2-6 | TRBV7-9 | NA | NA | TGTGCCAGCAGCTTAGTCTCTGGGGCCAACGTCCTGACTTTC | CASSLVSGANVLTF
TRBJ2-3 | TRBV11-3 | few | TRBD1 | TGTGCCAGCAGCTTGGGACAGGGGGGCACAGATACGCAGTATTTT | CASSLGQGGTDTQYF
TRBJ1-1 | TRBV25-1 | NA | NA | TGTGCCAGCAGTGATCCGGGTAACACTGAAGCTTTCTTT | CASSDPGNTEAFF
TRBJ1-2 | TRBV11-2 | once | NA | TGTGCCAGCAGCTTAAACCTGGGGAGCCATGGCTACACCTTC | CASSLNLGSHGYTF